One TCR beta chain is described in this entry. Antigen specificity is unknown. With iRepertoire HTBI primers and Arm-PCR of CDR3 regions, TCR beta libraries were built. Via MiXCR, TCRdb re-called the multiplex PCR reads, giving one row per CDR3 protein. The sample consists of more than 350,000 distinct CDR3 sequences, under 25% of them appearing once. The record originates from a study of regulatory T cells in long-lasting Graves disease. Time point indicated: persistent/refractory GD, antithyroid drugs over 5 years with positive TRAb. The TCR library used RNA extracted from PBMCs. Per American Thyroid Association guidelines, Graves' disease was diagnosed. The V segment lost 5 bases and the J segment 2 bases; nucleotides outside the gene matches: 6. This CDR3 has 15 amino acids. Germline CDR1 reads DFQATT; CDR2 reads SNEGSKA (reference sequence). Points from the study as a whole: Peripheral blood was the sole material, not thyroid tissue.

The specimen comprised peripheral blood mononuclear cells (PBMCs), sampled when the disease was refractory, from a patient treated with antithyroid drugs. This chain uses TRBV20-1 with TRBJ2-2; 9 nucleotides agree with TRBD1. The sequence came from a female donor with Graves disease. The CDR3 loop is CSALQGASNTGELFF. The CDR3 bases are TGCAGTGCTCTACAGGGGGCTAGCAACACCGGGGAGCTGTTTTTT.